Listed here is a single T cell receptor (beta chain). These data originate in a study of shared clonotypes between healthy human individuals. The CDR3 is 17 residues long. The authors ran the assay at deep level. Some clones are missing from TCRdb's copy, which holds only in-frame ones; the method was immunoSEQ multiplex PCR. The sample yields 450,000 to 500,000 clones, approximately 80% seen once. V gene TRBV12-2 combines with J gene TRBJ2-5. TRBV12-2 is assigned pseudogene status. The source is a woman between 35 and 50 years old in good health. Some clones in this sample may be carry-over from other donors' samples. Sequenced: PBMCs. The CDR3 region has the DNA TGTGCAAGTCGCCCCCTGGGGTCCAGAGCCGACCAAGAGACCCAGTACTTC. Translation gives CASRPLGSRADQETQYF.